This T cell receptor (beta chain) was recovered during a study of control samples from healthy donors and cancer patients. The germline CDR1 and CDR2 sequences are SGHVS and FNYEAQ. With 3 bases removed from V and 2 bases from J, the gap between germline ends came to 14 bases. There are 15 residues in the CDR3. Repertoires were generated with immunoSEQ multiplex PCR, while TCRdb's copy carries only in-frame clones and drops some. Of under 85,000 clones listed, 93% are singletons. The TCR comes from a woman in her 40s with lung cancer. The sample was PBMCs. The V and J genes are TRBV7-6 and TRBJ2-7; D is undetermined. CDR3 nucleotides: TGTGCCAGCAGCTTGACCGGGCCCCCTCCCTACGAGCAGTACTTC. It codes for CASSLTGPPPYEQYF. Using reference TRBV7-6 and TRBJ2-7 for the parts outside the CDR3, the full variable domain is GAGVSQSPRYKVTKRGQDVALRCDPISGHVSLYWYRQALGQGPEFLTYFNYEAQQDKSGLPNDRFSAERPEGSISTLTIQRTEQRDSAMYRCASSLTGPPPYEQYFGPGTRLTVT.